The subject of this entry is one T cell receptor beta chain. The antigen remains undetermined. Germline V lookup: CDR1 MNHEY, CDR2 SMNVEV (reference sequence). J lost 4 bases, V lost 5 bases, and 6 bases had no gene match. The CDR3 runs 14 residues. The data were obtained in a study of CD8 T cells in Susac syndrome. Across the study: There were Susac syndrome patients who were therapy-naive at blood draw, others on corticosteroids, and others on intravenous immunoglobulin alone. Study-wide points: When the CD4+ T cell repertoires of patients with Susac syndrome were examined, they did not show any clonal expansion.

Reverse transcription of about 0.45 to 1 ug RNA was performed with random hexamers. One entry per CDR3 protein, called by TCRdb with MiXCR from the immunoSEQ multiplex PCR reads. The repertoire holds under 200,000 distinct CDR3 sequences, roughly 92% seen once, with over 0.095% in the top ten. The sequenced sample consisted of CD4+ T cells from PBMCs. The chain is built from TRBV27 and TRBJ1-2; TRBD1 aligns across 8 bases. This TCR derives from a human donor with Susac syndrome. The CDR3 here is CASSPSGQVYGYTF. CDR3 sequence (DNA): TGTGCCAGCAGTCCCTCGGGACAGGTCTATGGCTACACCTTC.